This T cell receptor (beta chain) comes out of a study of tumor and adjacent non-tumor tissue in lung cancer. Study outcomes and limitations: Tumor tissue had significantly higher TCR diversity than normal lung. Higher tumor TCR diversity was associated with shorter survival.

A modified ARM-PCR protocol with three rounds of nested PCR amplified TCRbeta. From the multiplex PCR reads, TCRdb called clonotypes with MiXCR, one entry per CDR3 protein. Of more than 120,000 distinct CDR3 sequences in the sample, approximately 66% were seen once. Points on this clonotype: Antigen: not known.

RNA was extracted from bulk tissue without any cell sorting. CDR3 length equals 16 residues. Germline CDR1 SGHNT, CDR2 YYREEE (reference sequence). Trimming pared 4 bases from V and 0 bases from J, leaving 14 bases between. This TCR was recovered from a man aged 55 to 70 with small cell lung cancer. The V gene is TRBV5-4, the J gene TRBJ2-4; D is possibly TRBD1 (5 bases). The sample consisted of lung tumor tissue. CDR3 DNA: TGTGCCAGCAGCCCCTTTGGGGCGGTAGCCAAAAACATTCAGTACTTC. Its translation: CASSPFGAVAKNIQYF.